This T cell receptor beta chain is from a study of neurological immune-mediated disorders. The CDR3 length is 16 residues. V trimming: 5 bases; J trimming: 8 bases; junction bases outside the gene matches: 14. Germline V CDR1 and CDR2: MDHEN, SYDVKM. As to this clonotype: The target antigen is unknown.

The sorted libraries were prepared using about 1 million CD4+ or CD8+ T cells that had themselves been sorted. The team produced cDNA through 5'RACE using 10-nucleotide random UMIs. One entry per CDR3 protein results from TCRdb running MiXCR on the 5' RACE reads. The sample carries approximately 18,000 distinct CDR3 sequences, 3.5% recorded once. Overall study findings and caveats: The absence of any CDR3 amino acid sequence shared by expanded clones across subjects suggests that repertoires were private in all groups.

The V gene is TRBV28, the J gene TRBJ1-4; 7 nucleotides line up with TRBD1. Sample: CD8+ T cells from blood. The sequence derives from a woman aged 40 to 50 in good health. CDR3: CASSPVTGWDREKLFF. The DNA of the CDR3 is TGTGCCAGCAGTCCTGTGACAGGGTGGGATAGAGAAAAACTGTTTTTT.